This entry concerns a single T cell receptor beta chain. Which antigen it targets is not known. No much larger clone is present one base from it, and per-base qualities are unavailable. Library preparation was by 5' RACE. This sample was sequenced with an Illumina HiSeq 2500. The second PCR ran for roughly 7 to 12 cycles and used a J-beta primer mix along with a sample-barcoded 5' primer. Each TCR beta cDNA molecule received a unique molecular identifier from a template-switch 5' adaptor carrying 12 random nucleotides. At least 2.5 million CDR3-containing paired-end reads were obtained from each sample. All of the RNA was converted into first-strand cDNA using the Mint cDNA synthesis kit, with a TRBC-specific oligonucleotide serving as the primer. All cDNA was treated with uracil-DNA glycosylase and then went through a first 18-cycle PCR with the universal primers M1SS and BC2_uni_R. As for the original processing: Each sample was normalized by randomly selecting 1 million high-quality reads, each carrying a distinct molecular identifier. Reads sharing molecular identifiers were discarded rather than binned into consensus sequences. MiTCR, run with a Q25 quality threshold and the strictest error-elimination algorithm, handled CDR3 identification, clonotype clustering and error correction. A nonparametric unseen species model with Euler transformation was used to estimate lower-bound total TCR beta diversity. In TCRdb, the public reads were trimmed at Q25 with fastp and aligned with MiXCR, with productive beta chains retained. Entries are consolidated by CDR3 protein sequence, retaining the most common genes and DNA. The V and J calls were not made by the authors but by TCRdb's processing. Counted in this sample were about 1.8 million distinct CDR3 sequences; around 50% of them appeared once. Approximately 2.1% of the sample goes to the ten largest clones.

The donors were some 39 Caucasian individuals from Russia, aged about 6 to 100 years, who were systemically healthy. Each donor gave 9.5 to 10 milliliters of peripheral blood, drawn into EDTA-treated Vacutainer tubes. Ficoll-Paque density-gradient centrifugation was used to isolate PBMCs, with at least 6 million per sample. Trizol reagent was used to extract total RNA from the PBMCs, yielding at least 6 micrograms per sample. For every donor, an aliquot of PBMCs went through flow cytometry to measure the percentages of naive CD45RAhigh/CD27high T cells. The sample comes from a study of blood T cells in healthy people across ages (dated by TCRdb to about 2015). Concerning the study at large: Template switching captured roughly one uniquely barcoded TCR beta cDNA molecule per two T cells in model experiments. Using the same blood draw, the study looked at two additional independent replicas of 1 million unique cDNA reads for two donors, one aged 18 to 30 and the other aged 80 or older. Four age groups were formed from the donors: young (average approximately 15 years), middle-aged (approximately 40), aged (approximately 60) and long-lived (more than 75). Donors of different ages were randomly distributed across sequencing lanes to avoid experimental bias. The study measured age-related changes in TCR beta repertoire diversity using deep sequencing normalized with unique cDNA molecular identifiers. Study-wide conclusions, independent of this receptor: Because donor CMV infection status was unknown, age-related changes in expanded clonotypes were potentially confounded. Conclusive comparison of naive and antigen-experienced compartments was prevented by the profiling of bulk unsorted PBMCs. There was a strong correlation between observed TCR beta diversity and the percentage of naive T cells measured by flow cytometry. Total diversity estimates from one million sequenced T cells were considered lower bounds and underestimates. Compared with the aged group, more naive CD4+ T cells, fewer expanded clones and increased TCR diversity were shown by the long-lived group, suggesting age selection. As age increased, observed TCR beta diversity per million T cells dropped in a roughly linear way, and a significant reduction was already evident by age around 41.

Sequenced material: blood. This TCR came from a woman aged 40 to 50 in good health.

The CDR3 protein: CASSPTGASGGSSSYNEQFF. DNA sequence: TGTGCCAGCAGCCCAACAGGGGCTAGCGGGGGGTCCAGCTCCTACAATGAGCAGTTCTTC. The receptor chain draws on TRBV14 and TRBJ2-1, with 11 central nucleotides matching TRBD2. From a lookup of the germline V gene, CDR1 and CDR2 are SGHDN and FVKESK. Germline trimming: 4 bases from V, 0 bases from J; junction bases outside gene matches: 14. From the cysteine up to the phenylalanine, the CDR3 has a length of 20 residues. Just CDR3 DNA is preserved here, 60 bases in frame from base 1.